This T cell receptor (beta chain) was sequenced during a study of T cells in Graves' hyperthyroidism and ophthalmopathy. Findings and limits, study-wide: Model-based prediction identified ophthalmopathy a median roughly six months prior to its onset.

The V gene's germline CDR1 is DFQATT and CDR2 SNEGSKA (reference sequence). The V end lost 3 bases, the J end lost 7 bases, and 16 bases lay between the germline ends. This CDR3 contains 14 residues. This clonotype was seen ten or more times. Its target is unknown. Any patient presenting with uncontrolled infection, other autoimmune disease, pregnancy or lactation was left out. Diagnosis relied on clinical symptoms, serum thyroxine and TRAb, thyroid ultrasound and orbital computed tomography. RNA transcripts served as the template for amplifying TCR beta CDR3 regions. A first-round RT-PCR of the TCR CDR3 used the HTBI primer set. TCRdb fed the multiplex PCR reads into MiXCR, producing one record per CDR3 protein. This repertoire shows fewer than 400,000 distinct CDR3 sequences, 25% found once; its top ten account for more than 60%.

The chain combines TRBV20-1 with TRBJ1-5, with a possible D match to TRBD1 (6 bases). The specimen was blood. This receptor was taken from a man aged 50 to 59 with Graves' hyperthyroidism. For the CDR3, the DNA is TGCAGTGCTAGTCTAGCAGGGGTCCCCCAGCCCCAGCATTTT. Encoded protein: CSASLAGVPQPQHF.